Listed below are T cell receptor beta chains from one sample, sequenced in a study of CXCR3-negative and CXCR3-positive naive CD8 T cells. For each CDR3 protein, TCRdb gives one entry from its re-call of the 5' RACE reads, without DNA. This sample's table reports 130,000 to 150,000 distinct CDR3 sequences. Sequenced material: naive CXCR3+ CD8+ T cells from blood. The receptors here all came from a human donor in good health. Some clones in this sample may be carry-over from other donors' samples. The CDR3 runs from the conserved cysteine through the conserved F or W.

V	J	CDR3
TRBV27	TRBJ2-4	CASSLQGGIQYF
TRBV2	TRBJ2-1	CASSVDGSSYNEQFF
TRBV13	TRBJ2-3	CASSERETGRTDTQYF
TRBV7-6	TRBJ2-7	CASSLSGTPEVWEQYF
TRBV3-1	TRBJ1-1	CASSPYRGMNTEAFF
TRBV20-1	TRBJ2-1	CSARGGSGRASYNEQFF
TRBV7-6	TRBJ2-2	CASSDPDIGNTGELFF
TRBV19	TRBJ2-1	CAASRAGGDYNEQFF
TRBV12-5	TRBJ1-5	CASAPRDFGEGQPQHF
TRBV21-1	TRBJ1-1	CASSPRGPFGTEAFF
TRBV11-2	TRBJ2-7	CASSLQDEQYF
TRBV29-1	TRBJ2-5	CSVEPAGPQETQYF
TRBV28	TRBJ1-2	CASSPTPHRYYYGYTF
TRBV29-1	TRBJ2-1	CSVQGTGIVTPGARRYNEQFF
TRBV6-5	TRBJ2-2	CASSEWDRVTGELFF
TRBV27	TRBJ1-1	CASSLQTGVTEAFF
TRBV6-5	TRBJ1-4	CASSFGGTGASNGLFF
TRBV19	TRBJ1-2	CASQENHNYGYTF
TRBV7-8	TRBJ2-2	CASSLKANTGELFF
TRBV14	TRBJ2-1	CASSRLAGLAGDEQFF
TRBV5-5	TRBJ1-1	CASSAVDLGENTEAFF
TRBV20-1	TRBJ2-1	CSAERRPEYNEQFF
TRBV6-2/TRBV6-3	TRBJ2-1	CASSYGSNEQFF
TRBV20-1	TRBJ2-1	CSALGESSYNEQFF
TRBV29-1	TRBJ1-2	CSVERGQGFGGGYTF
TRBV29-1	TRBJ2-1	CSVHRQVSYNEQFF
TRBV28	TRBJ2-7	CASSNRDWEAKQYF
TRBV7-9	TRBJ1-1	CASSLAGAGGNTEAFF
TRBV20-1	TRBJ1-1	CSASLGPRGAEAFF